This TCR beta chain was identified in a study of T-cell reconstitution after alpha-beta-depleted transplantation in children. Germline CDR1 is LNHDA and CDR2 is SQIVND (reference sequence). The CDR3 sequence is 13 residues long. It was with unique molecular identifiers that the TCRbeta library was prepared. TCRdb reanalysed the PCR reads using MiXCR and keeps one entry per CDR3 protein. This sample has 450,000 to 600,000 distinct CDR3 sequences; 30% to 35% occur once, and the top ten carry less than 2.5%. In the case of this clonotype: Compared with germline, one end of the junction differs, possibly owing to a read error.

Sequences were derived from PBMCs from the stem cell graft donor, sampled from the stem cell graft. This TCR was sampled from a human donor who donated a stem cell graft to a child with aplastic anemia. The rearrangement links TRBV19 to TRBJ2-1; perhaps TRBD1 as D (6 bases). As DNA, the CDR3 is TGTGCCAGTAGTGGACCAGACAGGCGGTTCCTCGAGTTC. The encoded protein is CASSGPDRRFLEF.